This TCR beta chain was sequenced during a study of T cell responses to AZD1222 COVID-19 vaccine. As concerns this clone: Its antigen is not known.

Profiling relied on immunoSEQ multiplex PCR, and the TCRdb table lists in-frame clones only, not all of them. This table holds around 120,000 clones, about nine tenths found once. This CDR3 spans 18 amino acids. V was pared by 0 bases and J by 8 bases, with 22 bases between. Germline-derived CDR1 and CDR2 are LNHNV and YYDKDF (reference sequence). Whole-study results and caveats: Clonal diversity was possibly underestimated, and white British individuals and females predominated among donors. Without day 14 samples, only post-peak T cell repertoires were studied. Spike-specific TCR breadth and depth were elevated following two AZD1222 doses.

Sample: peripheral blood, taken 28 days after the second AZD1222 dose. The gene calls are TRBV15 and TRBJ1-4; D may be TRBD1 (6 bases). The clonotype comes from an adult who received the AZD1222 COVID-19 vaccine. CDR3 DNA sequence: TGTGCCACCAGCAGAGAATGGCAGGGGCCCCTGGGTCGAGAAAAACTGTTTTTT. It translates to CATSREWQGPLGREKLFF.